Each of the 28 T cell receptor beta chains below was sequenced from the same sample in a study of cytomegalovirus exposure and HLA in healthy donors. The PCR ran on 60 Vbeta and 13 Jbeta primers. TCRdb's table, derived via immunoSEQ multiplex PCR, lists solely in-frame clones and lacks some. Among 140,000 to 150,000 clones listed, around 10% were seen once. Sequences were obtained from PBMCs. The source of these receptors is a male donor in good health and CMV-seronegative.

The chain links TRBV7-8 to TRBJ1-2; D gene uncertain. Germline loops: CDR1 SGHVS, CDR2 FQNEAQ. This CDR3 comprises 16 residues. The ends were cut back, 7 bases at V and 2 bases at J, with 20 bases in the middle. As DNA, the CDR3 is TGTGCCAGCACCCCTGGCCTCGTCCTGACAAACTATGGCTACACCTTC. Encoded protein: CASTPGLVLTNYGYTF.

This clone was found a few times. This sequence joins TRBV27 and TRBJ2-1, with 14 nucleotides matching TRBD2. Germline V gives CDR1 MNHEY, CDR2 SMNVEV (reference sequence). V lost 2 bases, J lost 6 bases, and 3 bases stayed unmatched. This CDR3 comprises 16 residues. In DNA, the CDR3 is TGTGCCAGCAGTTTACCGACTAGCGGGAGGGCCAATGAGCAGTTCTTC. Amino acids: CASSLPTSGRANEQFF.

This clone was counted a few times. The chain links TRBV4-2 to TRBJ1-2, with D maybe TRBD1 (5 bases). In germline, CDR1 is LGHNA, CDR2 YNFKEQ. The CDR3 loop spans 15 amino acids. Trimming took 4 bases from V and 6 from J, leaving 18 bases between them. CDR3 amino acids: CASSLTAQGGDGYTF. The DNA for the CDR3 is TGTGCCAGCAGCCTAACTGCCCAGGGAGGTGATGGCTACACCTTC.

This clone was observed a handful of times. This sequence joins TRBV27 and TRBJ1-2; possibly TRBD1 for D (5 bases). Per the germline V gene, CDR1 is MNHEY and CDR2 is SMNVEV (reference sequence). This CDR3 is 16 amino acids long. Trimming took 2 bases from V and 5 from J, leaving 18 bases between them. The CDR3 DNA is TGTGCCAGCAGTTTAAGGGGCCCGCCGGCCCCATATGGCTACACCTTC. Translated, it gives CASSLRGPPAPYGYTF.

The chain recombines TRBV10-3 with TRBJ2-4; 7 positions match TRBD1. The CDR3 length is 12 residues. V lost 3 bases to trimming and J lost 10 bases; unmatched junction nucleotides: 3. Germline loops: CDR1 ENHRY, CDR2 SYGVKD. CDR3 nucleotide sequence: TGTGCCATCAGTGAACAGGGGAGTATTCAGTACTTC. It codes for CAISEQGSIQYF.

There are a few counts of this clone. The chain combines TRBV5-1 with TRBJ2-1; TRBD2 agrees at 14 bases. The CDR3 sequence is 17 residues long. Germline lookup yields CDR1 SGHRS and CDR2 YFSETQ. After removal of 2 bases from V and 1 base from J, the junction contained 2 bases not matched to a gene. CDR3: CASSFGLAGGSYNEQFF. CDR3 coding DNA: TGCGCCAGCAGCTTCGGACTAGCGGGAGGATCCTACAATGAGCAGTTCTTC.

In this sample, this clone turned up a few times. The chain combines TRBV13 with TRBJ2-1, with 13 bases aligning to TRBD2. Trimming took 5 bases from V and 4 from J; bases not matched to a gene: 5. From germline, CDR1 is PRHDT and CDR2 FYEKMQ (reference sequence). The CDR3 contains 16 residues. CDR3 sequence: CASSHRLAGGYNEQFF. CDR3 sequence (DNA): TGTGCCAGCAGCCACCGACTAGCGGGAGGTTACAATGAGCAGTTCTTC.

This clone was seen a handful of times. The rearrangement links TRBV29-1 to TRBJ2-5, with 12 bases matching TRBD2. Germline V lookup: CDR1 SQVTM, CDR2 ANQGSEA. V dropped 3 bases and J dropped 4; count of bases not matched to a gene: 12. CDR3 length: 17 residues. The DNA for the CDR3 is TGCAGCGTTGAGGGTCAGGCGTCTAGCGGGAGGGGAGAGACCCAGTACTTC. Amino acid sequence: CSVEGQASSGRGETQYF.

This chain connects TRBV29-1 to TRBJ2-1; 9 positions agree with TRBD2. CDR1 and CDR2 from the germline V gene are SQVTM and ANQGSEA. With V trimmed by 3 bases and J by 7 bases, 16 bases remained unmatched. The CDR3 is 17 residues long. In DNA form, the CDR3 reads TGCAGCGTTGAGGGGCGGGAGGGCCAGGCAATAGAAAATGAGCAGTTCTTC. Its protein is CSVEGREGQAIENEQFF.

This clone was picked up a small number of times. The chain joins TRBV5-1 to TRBJ2-7, with a tentative D call TRBD1 (5 bases). Trimming took 2 bases from V and 2 from J, leaving 11 bases between them. CDR1 and CDR2 (germline): SGHRS, YFSETQ. The CDR3 spans 14 residues. The CDR3, as DNA: TGCGCCAGCAGCTTTGGGGCCTATACCTACGAGCAGTACTTC. This codes for CASSFGAYTYEQYF.

This clone came up a few times. This chain connects TRBV11-1 to TRBJ1-1; 10 bases fit TRBD1. The CDR3 sequence is 16 residues long. With V trimmed by 6 bases and J by 2 bases, 9 bases remained unmatched. Germline CDR1 reads SGHAT; CDR2 reads FQDESV (reference sequence). Here the CDR3 reads CASRDDRGPINTEAFF. The CDR3 DNA reads as TGTGCCAGCAGAGACGACAGGGGGCCCATAAACACTGAAGCTTTCTTT.

This clone has more than one count but fewer than ten. The chain links TRBV28 to TRBJ2-7; TRBD2 matches 13 bases. After removal of 4 bases from V and 9 bases from J, the junction contained 15 bases not matched to a gene. Germline V CDR1 and CDR2: MDHEN, SYDVKM. The CDR3 totals 17 residues. The CDR3 nucleotides read TGTGCCAGCAGTTCCCTAACCGTACTAGCGGGAGGGCCTGGGCAGTACTTC. It translates to CASSSLTVLAGGPGQYF.

In its sample, this clone was seen a few times. V and J are TRBV27 and TRBJ1-6, with 11 bases lining up with TRBD1. CDR1 MNHEY and CDR2 SMNVEV come from the germline V gene (reference sequence). With 3 bases clipped from V and 10 bases from J, the junction kept 5 bases outside the gene matches. The CDR3 contains 15 residues. The CDR3 nucleotides read TGTGCCAGCAGTTTCGGGACAGGGGGGAAGTCACCCCTCCACTTT. Its translation is CASSFGTGGKSPLHF.

This chain links TRBV15 with TRBJ2-5, with a possible D match to TRBD1 (6 bases). The CDR3 has 12 residues. CDR1 and CDR2 from the germline V gene are LNHNV and YYDKDF (reference sequence). With 8 bases removed from V and 4 bases from J, the gap between germline ends came to 11 bases. Here the CDR3 reads CATAQGRETQYF. For the CDR3, the DNA is TGTGCCACCGCCCAGGGGAGAGAGACCCAGTACTTC.

The rearrangement joins TRBV7-9 to TRBJ2-4; perhaps TRBD2 as D (5 bases). Germline V gene sequence: CDR1 SEHNR, CDR2 FQNEAQ (reference sequence). There are 15 residues in the CDR3. Trimming stripped 4 bases from V and 0 bases from J, with 10 bases between. The CDR3 is CASSSPGIAKNIQYF. DNA of the CDR3: TGTGCCAGCAGCTCCCCCGGGATAGCCAAAAACATTCAGTACTTC.

The rearrangement uses TRBV28 and TRBJ1-1; D perhaps matches TRBD1 (6 bases). In germline, CDR1 is MDHEN, CDR2 SYDVKM. The V gene lost 6 bases and the J gene lost 2 bases, with 16 bases spanning the gap. The CDR3 runs 15 residues. DNA of the CDR3: TGTGCCAGCAGCTTACTAGACAGGCTAAACACTGAAGCTTTCTTT. The encoded protein is CASSLLDRLNTEAFF. Looking up the rest from reference TRBV28 and TRBJ1-1 gives the full variable domain: DVKVTQSSRYLVKRTGEKVFLECVQDMDHENMFWYRQDPGLGLRLIYFSYDVKMKEKGDIPEGYSVSREKKERFSLILESASTNQTSMYLCASSLLDRLNTEAFFGQGTRLTVV.

With respect to this clone: Relative to the germline gene, one junction end is altered; a read error may explain this. The chain combines TRBV4-3 with TRBJ2-5; 7 nucleotides agree with TRBD2. CDR3 length: 16 residues. Germline CDR1 is LGHNA and CDR2 is YSLEER. The CDR3 DNA sequence: TGCGCCAGCAGCCTAGGGAGGGCGTCCAGCCAAGAGGCCCAGTACTTC. Its protein product is CASSLGRASSQEAQYF.

CDR3 sequence: CASSWEGATGYTF. For the CDR3, the DNA is TGTGCCAGCAGCTGGGAAGGGGCCACTGGCTACACCTTC. The chain joins TRBV7-9 to TRBJ1-2; D perhaps matches TRBD1 (5 bases). CDR3 length: 13 residues. The V end was cut by 4 bases, the J end by 7 bases, with 13 bases between. From germline, CDR1 is SEHNR and CDR2 FQNEAQ (reference sequence).

In this sample, this clone turned up a few times. The chain joins TRBV19 to TRBJ1-5; 8 nucleotides agree with TRBD1. CDR3 length equals 15 residues. Trimming at V came to 6 bases and at J to 4 bases, leaving 8 bases not matched to a gene. Per the germline V gene, CDR1 is LNHDA and CDR2 is SQIVND (reference sequence). CDR3 sequence (DNA): TGTGCCAGTAGGATCGGCGGACAGGGTAATCAGCCCCAGCATTTT. Amino acids: CASRIGGQGNQPQHF.

The rearrangement joins TRBV23-1 to TRBJ1-2; D possibly corresponds to TRBD1 (5 bases). TRBV23-1 is an ORF for which the function is uncertain. CDR3 length: 18 residues. Trimming pared 4 bases from V and 2 bases from J, leaving 23 bases between. DNA for the CDR3: TGCGCCAGCAGTCGCTCTCCCCCCGCGGGGCAAAACAACTATGGCTACACCTTC. It codes for CASSRSPPAGQNNYGYTF.

This clone was picked up a small number of times. This sequence joins TRBV4-1 and TRBJ2-7, with D perhaps matching TRBD2 (6 bases). This CDR3 is built from 15 residues. Germline lookup yields CDR1 MGHRA and CDR2 YSYEKL. V was cut by 0 bases and J by 1 base, with 10 bases left in between. The chain's CDR3 is CASSQDLAVSYEQYF. CDR3 bases: TGCGCCAGCAGCCAAGACTTAGCGGTTTCCTACGAGCAGTACTTC.

This clone has only a few counts. This chain joins TRBV15 and TRBJ1-5, with 10 bases lining up with TRBD1. J lost 2 bases, V lost 3 bases, and 13 bases had no gene match. Looked up from germline, CDR1 is LNHNV and CDR2 is YYDKDF (reference sequence). The CDR3 loop spans 19 amino acids. Here the CDR3 reads CATSRESNTGTGGNQPQHF. CDR3 nucleotides: TGTGCCACCAGCAGGGAGTCTAATACCGGGACAGGGGGCAATCAGCCCCAGCATTTT.

This chain uses TRBV5-4 with TRBJ2-2, with TRBD2 matching over 9 bases. CDR1 is SGHNT, CDR2 YYREEE, per germline (reference sequence). Losses at the gene ends were 2 bases for V and 7 bases for J; bases not matched to a gene: 9. The CDR3 contains 16 residues. CDR3: CASSFPRRGGVGELFF. The CDR3 DNA is TGTGCCAGCAGCTTCCCTCGGCGGGGGGGCGTCGGGGAGCTGTTTTTT.

In this sample, this clone turned up a few times. The genes are TRBV2 and TRBJ1-4; a possible D gene is TRBD1 (5 bases). Trimming took off 2 bases at V and 4 bases at J, with 14 bases between the two ends. The CDR3 contains 16 residues. The germline CDR1 and CDR2 sequences are SNHLY and FYNNEI. The CDR3 nucleotides read TGTGCCAGCAGTGAAAGCTGGGCAGGGAATAATGAAAAACTGTTTTTT. Protein sequence: CASSESWAGNNEKLFF.

This clone was found a few times. The chain couples TRBV5-6 to TRBJ2-7; the match to TRBD1 covers 8 bases. The V gene end was trimmed by 1 base and the J gene end by 4 bases; junction bases not matched to a gene: 7. Per the germline V gene, CDR1 is SGHDT and CDR2 is YYEEEE. This CDR3 comprises 15 residues. DNA of the CDR3: TGTGCCAGCAGCTTGCTCATGGGGACAGGTTACGAGCAGTACTTC. The encoded protein is CASSLLMGTGYEQYF.

The chain joins TRBV30 to TRBJ1-2; D remains ambiguous. V was pared by 1 base and J by 0 bases, with 12 bases between. This CDR3 is 15 amino acids long. Looked up from germline, CDR1 is GTSNPN and CDR2 is SVGIG (reference sequence). The CDR3 nucleotides are TGTGCCTGGAGTGGGCTCGGGTTAGCTAACTATGGCTACACCTTC. Its translation: CAWSGLGLANYGYTF.

This chain uses TRBV6-4 with TRBJ2-6, with D perhaps matching TRBD2 (6 bases). The CDR3 spans 13 residues. Between the trimmed V and J ends, which lost 9 bases and 4 bases, there was a span of 10 bases. Germline assignment: CDR1 MRHNA and CDR2 SNTAGT. DNA for the CDR3: TGTGCCAGTCGGGGGATGGGGGCCAACGTCCTGACTTTC. Protein: CASRGMGANVLTF.

The V gene is TRBV30, the J gene TRBJ1-5, with TRBD1 matching over 10 bases. Germline CDR1 is GTSNPN and CDR2 is SVGIG (reference sequence). CDR3 length: 15 residues. V shed 2 bases and J 3 bases; nucleotides not matched to a gene: 4. DNA of the CDR3: TGTGCCTGGAGTAGGACAGGGGGGTACAATCAGCCCCAGCATTTT. The encoded protein is CAWSRTGGYNQPQHF.